Each of the 19 T cell receptor beta chains below was sequenced from the same sample in a study of CD8 T cells in Susac syndrome. The authors reverse transcribed roughly 0.5 to 1 ug RNA with random hexamers. TCRdb passed the immunoSEQ multiplex PCR reads through MiXCR, listing each CDR3 protein once. The data show roughly 400,000 distinct CDR3 sequences, with approximately 89% seen just once and more than 0.09% held by the top ten. Sample: CD8+ T cells from PBMCs. The source is a human donor with multiple sclerosis.

This chain uses TRBV11-2 with TRBJ1-5; possible D gene TRBD1, 5 bases. The CDR3 extends over 17 amino acids. Between the trimmed V and J ends, which lost 5 bases and 0 bases, there was a span of 17 bases. The germline gives CDR1 SGHAT, CDR2 FQNNGV. CDR3 sequence: CASSLGQATISNQPQHF. The CDR3 bases are TGTGCCAGCAGCCTGGGGCAGGCGACGATTAGCAATCAGCCCCAGCATTTT.

This clonotype occurred a few times. This chain joins TRBV2 and TRBJ2-3; D gene ambiguous. The germline CDR1 and CDR2 sequences are SNHLY and FYNNEI. V lost 11 bases and J 5 bases, leaving 8 bases between the germline ends. This CDR3 is 10 amino acids long. This chain's CDR3 is CASAGDTQYF. The CDR3 nucleotides read TGTGCCTCCGCAGGAGATACGCAGTATTTT. The entire variable domain, with the rest obtained from reference TRBV2 and TRBJ2-3, is as follows: EPEVTQTPSHQVTQMGQEVILRCVPISNHLYFYWYRQILGQKVEFLVSFYNNEISEKSEIFDDQFSVERPDGSNFTLKIRSTKLEDSAMYFCASAGDTQYFGPGTRLTVL.

This chain connects TRBV27 to TRBJ2-7, with TRBD1 matching 7 bases. The V gene's germline CDR1 is MNHEY and CDR2 SMNVEV (reference sequence). The CDR3 loop spans 17 amino acids. V shed 7 bases, J shed 0 bases, and the junction held 15 bases outside the gene matches. The CDR3 loop reads CASTPGPPGTASYEQYF. Here the CDR3 DNA reads TGTGCCAGCACCCCGGGCCCCCCCGGGACAGCCTCCTACGAGCAGTACTTC.

The table lists this clonotype with a count of one. DNA of the CDR3: TGTGCCAGCAGTCGACAGGTGTCCACCGGGGAGCTGTTTTTT. Encoded protein: CASSRQVSTGELFF. This sequence joins TRBV28 and TRBJ2-2, with a weak D call TRBD1 (6 bases). The CDR3 runs to 14 residues. The V end was cut by 5 bases, the J end by 4 bases, with 11 bases between. Germline V gives CDR1 MDHEN, CDR2 SYDVKM.

The V gene is TRBV10-2, the J gene TRBJ1-1; D perhaps matches TRBD1 (5 bases). Germline lookup yields CDR1 WSHSY and CDR2 SAAADI. The germline V and J ends were trimmed by 3 bases and 4 bases, with 9 bases remaining between them. There are 13 residues in the CDR3. The CDR3 DNA is TGCGCCAGCAGTGAAGAGGGGCCCACTGAAGCTTTCTTT. This encodes CASSEEGPTEAFF.

The rearrangement joins TRBV2 to TRBJ2-1, with 8 nucleotides matching TRBD1. From germline, CDR1 is SNHLY and CDR2 FYNNEI. The ends lost 7 bases at V and 10 bases at J; junction bases unmatched: 9. The CDR3 contains 13 residues. DNA of the CDR3: TGTGCCAGCACCTTCCAGGGGGCGCGGGAGCAGTTCTTC. Protein product: CASTFQGAREQFF.

About this clonotype itself: The junction departs from the called germline gene at one end, perhaps through a read error. V is TRBV4-1 and J is TRBJ1-5; D not resolved. The CDR3 consists of 13 residues. From germline, CDR1 is MGHRA and CDR2 YSYEKL. The CDR3 loop is CASSQDSDQPQHF. CDR3 nucleotide sequence: TGCGCCAGCAGCCAAGATAGCGATCAGCCCCAGCATTTT.

The DNA for the CDR3 is TGCAGCGTTGATTTTTCGAGGGACACCGGGGAGCTGTTTTTT. Protein: CSVDFSRDTGELFF. The chain joins TRBV29-1 to TRBJ2-2; perhaps TRBD2 as D (5 bases). The germline CDR1 and CDR2 sequences are SQVTM and ANQGSEA. The CDR3 is 14 residues long. Trimming cost V 3 bases and J 3 bases, with 11 bases left between them.

Concerning this clonotype: The junction shows a germline mismatch at one end, possibly a read error. CDR3 region: CASSSTKQVPETQYF. CDR3 sequence (DNA): TGTGCCAGCAGCTCAACCAAACAGGTCCCAGAGACTCAGTACTTC. The rearrangement uses TRBV7-6 and TRBJ2-5, with D perhaps TRBD1 (5 bases). The CDR3 loop spans 15 amino acids. Germline lookup yields CDR1 SGHVS and CDR2 FNYEAQ.

This clonotype was observed a few times. V is TRBV11-2 and J is TRBJ2-1, with D uncertain. The length of the CDR3 is 15 residues. Per germline, CDR1 SGHAT and CDR2 FQNNGV. The germline V and J ends were trimmed by 2 bases and 5 bases, with 13 bases remaining between them. The CDR3 sequence: CASSLSSRLNNEQFF. CDR3 nucleotide sequence: TGTGCCAGCAGCTTATCCAGCCGACTTAACAATGAGCAGTTCTTC.

This chain joins TRBV24-1 and TRBJ2-2; D remains unclear. With 1 base removed from V and 2 bases from J, the gap between germline ends came to 4 bases. Germline lookup yields CDR1 KGHDR and CDR2 SFDVKD. This CDR3 is built from 14 residues. CDR3 residues: CATSDFPNTGELFF. The CDR3 DNA is TGTGCCACCAGTGATTTTCCCAACACCGGGGAGCTGTTTTTT.

V is TRBV5-6 and J is TRBJ2-7; the D call may be TRBD1 or TRBD2 (5 bases each). Trimming stripped 4 bases from V and 8 bases from J, with 22 bases between. The germline V gene has CDR1 SGHDT and CDR2 YYEEEE. The CDR3 is made up of 15 amino acids. The CDR3 reads CASSLASMGPVKQYF. The CDR3 DNA is TGTGCCAGCAGCCTAGCAAGTATGGGACCAGTCAAGCAGTACTTC.

The chain recombines TRBV5-1 with TRBJ2-1, with TRBD1 identical over 10 bases. V lost 3 bases to trimming and J lost 7 bases; unmatched junction nucleotides: 7. Per germline, CDR1 SGHRS and CDR2 YFSETQ. The CDR3 covers 15 residues. The CDR3 is CASSWGQGMGNEQFF. CDR3 bases: TGCGCCAGCAGCTGGGGACAGGGGATGGGAAATGAGCAGTTCTTC.

This chain links TRBV12-3 or TRBV12-4 with TRBJ1-1; a weak D match, TRBD1 (5 bases). V was trimmed by 6 bases and J by 10 bases, leaving 15 bases between them. This CDR3 spans 12 amino acids. CDR3 region: CASSLGGLGAFF. In DNA form, the CDR3 reads TGTGCCAGCAGCCTGGGGGGACTGGGAGCTTTCTTT.

The chain recombines TRBV28 with TRBJ2-7, with 9 bases that match TRBD2. The germline gives CDR1 MDHEN, CDR2 SYDVKM. The ends lost 4 bases at V and 2 bases at J; junction bases unmatched: 21. CDR3 size: 20 residues. The CDR3 region is CASSSDLAGGPRPLPYEQYF. As DNA, the CDR3 is TGTGCCAGCAGTTCCGATCTTGCGGGAGGGCCGAGGCCTCTCCCCTACGAGCAGTACTTC.

V gene TRBV4-1 combines with J gene TRBJ1-5, with TRBD1 as a possible D gene (6 bases). Trimming pared 4 bases from V and 1 base from J, leaving 14 bases between. Germline values: CDR1 MGHRA, CDR2 YSYEKL. The CDR3 covers 16 residues. CDR3 sequence: CASSPEGTMSNQPQHF. Here the CDR3 DNA reads TGCGCCAGCAGCCCAGAGGGGACAATGAGCAATCAGCCCCAGCATTTT.

The chain recombines TRBV19 with TRBJ1-2; D ambiguous. The CDR3 totals 14 residues. V was clipped by 6 bases and J by 0 bases, with 11 bases between them. Looked up from germline, CDR1 is LNHDA and CDR2 is SQIVND (reference sequence). The CDR3 region is CASSNTIPNYGYTF. CDR3 sequence (DNA): TGTGCCAGTAGCAACACCATCCCTAACTATGGCTACACCTTC.

The genes are TRBV11-2 and TRBJ2-1; 12 bases align to TRBD1. The V gene end was trimmed by 4 bases and the J gene end by 7 bases; junction bases not matched to a gene: 5. The CDR3 sequence is 15 residues long. Germline CDR1 is SGHAT and CDR2 is FQNNGV. CDR3 nucleotides: TGTGCCAGCAGCTACGGGACAGGGGGCAATAATGAGCAGTTCTTC. Residues: CASSYGTGGNNEQFF.

The V and J genes are TRBV19 and TRBJ1-5, with 9 nucleotides matching TRBD1. The CDR3 has 17 residues. Germline lookup yields CDR1 LNHDA and CDR2 SQIVND (reference sequence). V shed 6 bases and J 1 base; nucleotides not matched to a gene: 10. Here the CDR3 reads CASSLGDRAFSNQPQHF. CDR3 DNA sequence: TGTGCCAGTAGCCTTGGGGACAGGGCCTTCAGCAATCAGCCCCAGCATTTT.